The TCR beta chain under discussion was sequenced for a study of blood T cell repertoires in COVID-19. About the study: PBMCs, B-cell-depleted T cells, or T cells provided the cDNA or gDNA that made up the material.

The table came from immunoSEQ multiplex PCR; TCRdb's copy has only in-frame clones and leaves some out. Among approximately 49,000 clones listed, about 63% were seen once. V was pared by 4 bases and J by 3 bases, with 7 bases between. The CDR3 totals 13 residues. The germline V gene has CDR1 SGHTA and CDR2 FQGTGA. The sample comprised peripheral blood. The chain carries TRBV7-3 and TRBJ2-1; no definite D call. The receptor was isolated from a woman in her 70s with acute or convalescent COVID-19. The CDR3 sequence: CASSSQIYNEQFF. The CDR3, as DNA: TGTGCCAGCAGCTCCCAAATCTACAATGAGCAGTTCTTC.